The present T cell receptor (beta chain) was sequenced within a study of blood T cell repertoires in COVID-19. Assay: immunoSEQ multiplex PCR; the TCRdb copy retains only in-frame clones and omits some. The sample lists some 200,000 clones, 80% to 90% seen once, with roughly 3.9% in the top ten. Trimming cost V 7 bases and J 7 bases, with 14 bases left between them. Per germline, CDR1 LGHNT and CDR2 FRNRAP. This CDR3 region has 13 residues. Sequences were obtained from peripheral blood. The chain couples TRBV12-5 to TRBJ2-1; D remains unclear. The receptor was isolated from a man between 18 and 29 years old with active or convalescent COVID-19. CDR3 sequence reads: CASVLDSSNEQFF. CDR3 DNA: TGTGCTAGTGTCCTAGACTCCTCGAATGAGCAGTTCTTC.